These T cell receptor beta chains were read from a single sample in a study of blood T cell repertoires in COVID-19. The data were produced by immunoSEQ multiplex PCR, yet TCRdb's version contains in-frame clones alone and is incomplete. The data show fewer than 35,000 clones, with 82% seen just once and about 1.8% held by the top ten. Sequencing used peripheral blood. These receptors were obtained from a man older than 75 with active or convalescent COVID-19. CDR3s include the opening cysteine and the closing phenylalanine or tryptophan. D genes are given only for firm matches. Size tells how often a clone was seen (once, few, many) or the class of an expanded clone, and some rows leave it out.

clone size: .; D gene: TRBD1; CDR3 length: 16; V gene: TRBV27; J gene: TRBJ1-5; CDR3 DNA: TGTGCCAGCACCCAGACAGGGCTTGGGGCCAATCAGCCCCAGCATTTT; CDR3 protein: CASTQTGLGANQPQHF
clone size: .; D gene: .; CDR3 length: 15; V gene: TRBV27; J gene: TRBJ2-7; CDR3 DNA: TGTGCCACCAAGTCAACAGGGGGGGGCTCCTACGAGCAGTACTTC; CDR3 protein: CATKSTGGGSYEQYF
clone size: .; D gene: TRBD1; CDR3 length: 15; V gene: TRBV19; J gene: TRBJ2-7; CDR3 DNA: TGTGCCAGTAGTATAGCGGGGACAGGGGCCTACGAGCAGTACTTC; CDR3 protein: CASSIAGTGAYEQYF
clone size: .; D gene: TRBD1; CDR3 length: 13; V gene: TRBV2; J gene: TRBJ1-2; CDR3 DNA: TGTGCCAGCAGTGAGGGACAGGGAAGTGGCTACACCTTC; CDR3 protein: CASSEGQGSGYTF
clone size: .; D gene: .; CDR3 length: 10; V gene: TRBV29-1; J gene: TRBJ2-3; CDR3 DNA: TGCAGCTCGAGGGGGGATACGCAGTATTTT; CDR3 protein: CSSRGDTQYF
clone size: .; D gene: TRBD2; CDR3 length: 16; V gene: TRBV5-1; J gene: TRBJ2-3; CDR3 DNA: TGCGCCAGCAGCTTGGCCCTAGCGGCTAGCACAGATACGCAGTATTTT; CDR3 protein: CASSLALAASTDTQYF
clone size: .; D gene: TRBD1; CDR3 length: 16; V gene: TRBV7-9; J gene: TRBJ2-3; CDR3 DNA: TGTGCCAGCAGCCCAACCGGGACAGGCCGCACAGATACGCAGTATTTT; CDR3 protein: CASSPTGTGRTDTQYF
clone size: few; D gene: TRBD1; CDR3 length: 17; V gene: TRBV18; J gene: TRBJ1-3; CDR3 DNA: TGTGCCAGCTCACCCCGTGTAGGGGGCATAAGTGGAAACACCATATATTTT; CDR3 protein: CASSPRVGGISGNTIYF
clone size: .; D gene: .; CDR3 length: 16; V gene: TRBV6-1; J gene: TRBJ1-1; CDR3 DNA: TGTGCCAGCAGTGAAGTTGGGGGGGTAGGCTACACTGAAGCTTTCTTT; CDR3 protein: CASSEVGGVGYTEAFF
clone size: .; D gene: .; CDR3 length: 15; V gene: TRBV5-1; J gene: TRBJ1-4; CDR3 DNA: TGCGCCAGCAGCTCTGCGGGGGCAGGTAATGAAAAACTGTTTTTT; CDR3 protein: CASSSAGAGNEKLFF
clone size: .; D gene: .; CDR3 length: 14; V gene: TRBV10-3; J gene: TRBJ1-2; CDR3 DNA: TGTGCCACGACCGGTGAAGGGGACTCCTATGGCTACACCTTC; CDR3 protein: CATTGEGDSYGYTF
clone size: once; D gene: TRBD1; CDR3 length: 16; V gene: TRBV5-4; J gene: TRBJ2-3; CDR3 DNA: TGTGCCAGCAGCTGGGGACAGGGTCTCAGGACAGATACGCAGTATTTT; CDR3 protein: CASSWGQGLRTDTQYF
clone size: few; D gene: .; CDR3 length: 13; V gene: TRBV3-1/TRBV3-2; J gene: TRBJ2-3; CDR3 DNA: TGTGCCAGCAGCGGCAGGGGCACAGATACGCAGTATTTT; CDR3 protein: CASSGRGTDTQYF
clone size: .; D gene: TRBD2; CDR3 length: 15; V gene: TRBV3-1/TRBV3-2; J gene: TRBJ2-3; CDR3 DNA: TGTGCCAGCAGCCCGGGCGGGAGTCCTACAGATACGCAGTATTTT; CDR3 protein: CASSPGGSPTDTQYF
clone size: .; D gene: .; CDR3 length: 12; V gene: TRBV28; J gene: TRBJ2-2; CDR3 DNA: TGTGCCAGCAGTTCCTCTCTAGGGGAGCTGTTTTTT; CDR3 protein: CASSSSLGELFF
clone size: .; D gene: .; CDR3 length: 14; V gene: TRBV29-1; J gene: TRBJ1-4; CDR3 DNA: TGCAGCGCGTTGGGAGGGGCGACTAATGAAAAACTGTTTTTT; CDR3 protein: CSALGGATNEKLFF
clone size: .; D gene: TRBD2; CDR3 length: 13; V gene: TRBV11-2; J gene: TRBJ2-7; CDR3 DNA: TGTGCCAGCAGTTTAGCGGGCTCCTACGAGCAGTACTTC; CDR3 protein: CASSLAGSYEQYF
clone size: .; D gene: .; CDR3 length: 11; V gene: TRBV7-2; J gene: TRBJ2-5; CDR3 DNA: TGTGCCAGCAGCTCTCAAGAGACCCAGTACTTC; CDR3 protein: CASSSQETQYF
clone size: .; D gene: .; CDR3 length: 14; V gene: TRBV5-4; J gene: TRBJ1-2; CDR3 DNA: TGTGCCAGCAGCTTGTTTACGGGTTCAGATGGCTACACCTTC; CDR3 protein: CASSLFTGSDGYTF
clone size: .; D gene: .; CDR3 length: 17; V gene: TRBV14; J gene: TRBJ1-1; CDR3 DNA: TGTGCCAGCAGCCAAGGGCAGGGGAAGCTTTACAACACTGAAGCTTTCTTT; CDR3 protein: CASSQGQGKLYNTEAFF
clone size: .; D gene: TRBD1; CDR3 length: 16; V gene: TRBV10-1; J gene: TRBJ1-6; CDR3 DNA: TGCGCCAGCAGAGAAACAGGGGGCGCAGGGAATTCACCCCTCCACTTT; CDR3 protein: CASRETGGAGNSPLHF
clone size: .; D gene: .; CDR3 length: 13; V gene: TRBV6-5; J gene: TRBJ2-5; CDR3 DNA: TGTGCCTTTGGAACGGGCAGGGAAGAGACCCAGTACTTC; CDR3 protein: CAFGTGREETQYF
clone size: .; D gene: TRBD2; CDR3 length: 14; V gene: TRBV3-1/TRBV3-2; J gene: TRBJ2-5; CDR3 DNA: TGTGCCAGCGGCAGCGGGGGGCCGCAAGAGACCCAGTACTTC; CDR3 protein: CASGSGGPQETQYF
clone size: .; D gene: .; CDR3 length: 17; V gene: TRBV5-3; J gene: TRBJ1-1; CDR3 DNA: TGTGCCAGAAGCCCGGTGAAAGGGGTGATTGTTGGCACTGAAGCTTTCTTT; CDR3 protein: CARSPVKGVIVGTEAFF
clone size: .; D gene: TRBD1; CDR3 length: 16; V gene: TRBV7-9; J gene: TRBJ2-7; CDR3 DNA: TGTGCCAGCAGCCAAGATACAGGGGGCACTGTCTACGAGCAGTACTTC; CDR3 protein: CASSQDTGGTVYEQYF
clone size: .; D gene: TRBD1; CDR3 length: 16; V gene: TRBV9; J gene: TRBJ2-2; CDR3 DNA: TGTGCCAGCAGCGTAGGGACAGGAACGAACACCGGGGAGCTGTTTTTT; CDR3 protein: CASSVGTGTNTGELFF
clone size: .; D gene: .; CDR3 length: 15; V gene: TRBV6-1; J gene: TRBJ1-2; CDR3 DNA: TGTGCCAGCAGTGAAGGGACAGCGACAAACTATGGCTACACCTTC; CDR3 protein: CASSEGTATNYGYTF
clone size: .; D gene: .; CDR3 length: 13; V gene: TRBV7-8; J gene: TRBJ1-2; CDR3 DNA: TGTGCCAGCAGCCCCGACAAGAACTATGGCTACACCTTC; CDR3 protein: CASSPDKNYGYTF
clone size: .; D gene: TRBD2; CDR3 length: 17; V gene: TRBV5-1; J gene: TRBJ2-3; CDR3 DNA: TGCGCCAGCAGCTTGCAGACTAGCGGGGCCAACACAGATACGCAGTATTTT; CDR3 protein: CASSLQTSGANTDTQYF
clone size: .; D gene: TRBD1; CDR3 length: 16; V gene: TRBV7-9; J gene: TRBJ2-7; CDR3 DNA: TGTGCCAGCAGCTTAGCTACAGGGGGCGCTGGGGACGAGCAGTACTTC; CDR3 protein: CASSLATGGAGDEQYF
clone size: .; D gene: .; CDR3 length: 14; V gene: TRBV5-6; J gene: TRBJ2-1; CDR3 DNA: TGTGCCAGCAGCTTCCTTGGGGGGCGGGAGGAGCAGTTCTTC; CDR3 protein: CASSFLGGREEQFF
clone size: .; D gene: .; CDR3 length: 12; V gene: TRBV3-1/TRBV3-2; J gene: TRBJ1-1; CDR3 DNA: TGTGCCAGCAGGCGGGGTAACACTGAAGCTTTCTTT; CDR3 protein: CASRRGNTEAFF
clone size: .; D gene: .; CDR3 length: 14; V gene: TRBV28; J gene: TRBJ1-1; CDR3 DNA: TGTGCCAGCAGTTTGGGGCGGAGGGACACTGAAGCTTTCTTT; CDR3 protein: CASSLGRRDTEAFF
clone size: .; D gene: TRBD1; CDR3 length: 13; V gene: TRBV6-4; J gene: TRBJ2-1; CDR3 DNA: TGTGCCAGCAGTAGGACAGGAGACAATGAGCAGTTCTTC; CDR3 protein: CASSRTGDNEQFF
clone size: medium-sized; D gene: TRBD1; CDR3 length: 13; V gene: TRBV29-1; J gene: TRBJ2-7; CDR3 DNA: TGCAGCGTCCGGACAGGGAACTCCTACGAGCAGTACTTC; CDR3 protein: CSVRTGNSYEQYF
clone size: once; D gene: .; CDR3 length: 13; V gene: TRBV19; J gene: TRBJ2-7; CDR3 DNA: TGTGCCAGTAGTATGTACAGTCTTGGCGAGCAGTACTTC; CDR3 protein: CASSMYSLGEQYF
clone size: once; D gene: TRBD2; CDR3 length: 15; V gene: TRBV7-9; J gene: TRBJ2-3; CDR3 DNA: TGTGCCAGCAGCTTAGCGGGAGGGTTCACAGATACGCAGTATTTT; CDR3 protein: CASSLAGGFTDTQYF
clone size: .; D gene: TRBD2; CDR3 length: 16; V gene: TRBV28; J gene: TRBJ2-2; CDR3 DNA: TGTGCCAGCAGTTCGATCGGGAGGGCCAGGGGCGGGGAGCTGTTTTTT; CDR3 protein: CASSSIGRARGGELFF
clone size: .; D gene: .; CDR3 length: 13; V gene: TRBV7-3; J gene: TRBJ2-3; CDR3 DNA: TGTGCCAGCAGCTTAATGGCGGGAGATACGCAGTATTTT; CDR3 protein: CASSLMAGDTQYF
clone size: .; D gene: .; CDR3 length: 15; V gene: TRBV7-5; J gene: TRBJ1-5; CDR3 DNA: .; CDR3 protein: CARSLWAFGNQPQHF
clone size: few; D gene: TRBD1; CDR3 length: 16; V gene: TRBV3-1/TRBV3-2; J gene: TRBJ1-1; CDR3 DNA: TGTGCCAGCAGCCAAGCGGGCAGGGGGCCGCACACTGAAGCTTTCTTT; CDR3 protein: CASSQAGRGPHTEAFF
clone size: .; D gene: TRBD1; CDR3 length: 16; V gene: TRBV11-2; J gene: TRBJ2-1; CDR3 DNA: TGTGCCAGCAGCCAAATCCGGGACAGGGACGACAATGAGCAGTTCTTC; CDR3 protein: CASSQIRDRDDNEQFF
clone size: .; D gene: .; CDR3 length: 17; V gene: TRBV18; J gene: TRBJ2-2; CDR3 DNA: TGTGCCAGCTCACCATCGTACAGGCCGAGGAGCACCGGGGAGCTGTTTTTT; CDR3 protein: CASSPSYRPRSTGELFF
clone size: once; D gene: TRBD1; CDR3 length: 16; V gene: TRBV7-2; J gene: TRBJ1-2; CDR3 DNA: TGTGCCAGCAGCTCCGAACTCCAGAACAGGGGCCATGGCTACACCTTC; CDR3 protein: CASSSELQNRGHGYTF
clone size: .; D gene: .; CDR3 length: 15; V gene: TRBV7-9; J gene: TRBJ1-1; CDR3 DNA: TGTGCCAGCAGCTTCGGATGGACTTTGAACACTGAAGCTTTCTTT; CDR3 protein: CASSFGWTLNTEAFF
clone size: .; D gene: TRBD1; CDR3 length: 15; V gene: TRBV6-5; J gene: TRBJ1-5; CDR3 DNA: TGTGCCAGCAGACAGGGACAGGGGGTTGGTCAGCCCCAGCATTTT; CDR3 protein: CASRQGQGVGQPQHF
clone size: .; D gene: .; CDR3 length: 13; V gene: TRBV11-2; J gene: TRBJ2-7; CDR3 DNA: TGTGCCAGCAGCTTAGATATGAGGGACGAGCAGTACTTC; CDR3 protein: CASSLDMRDEQYF
clone size: .; D gene: .; CDR3 length: 14; V gene: TRBV7-6; J gene: TRBJ2-3; CDR3 DNA: TGTGCCAGCAGCTCTTTCACCTACACAGATACGCAGTATTTT; CDR3 protein: CASSSFTYTDTQYF
clone size: .; D gene: TRBD1; CDR3 length: 14; V gene: TRBV6-6; J gene: TRBJ1-2; CDR3 DNA: TGTGCCAGCAGCCTACAGGGGCCTAACTATGGCTACACCTTC; CDR3 protein: CASSLQGPNYGYTF
clone size: .; D gene: .; CDR3 length: 14; V gene: TRBV5-1; J gene: TRBJ2-4; CDR3 DNA: TGCGCCAGCAGCTTGGACAGCTCCAAAAACATTCAGTACTTC; CDR3 protein: CASSLDSSKNIQYF
clone size: .; D gene: TRBD1; CDR3 length: 15; V gene: TRBV18; J gene: TRBJ1-2; CDR3 DNA: TGTGCCAGCTCACCAGAAGGTACAGGGGATGGTGGCTACACCTTC; CDR3 protein: CASSPEGTGDGGYTF
clone size: few; D gene: .; CDR3 length: 13; V gene: TRBV28; J gene: TRBJ1-5; CDR3 DNA: TGTGCCAGCAGGATCCGGGCCGAGGGGCCCCAGCATTTT; CDR3 protein: CASRIRAEGPQHF
clone size: .; D gene: TRBD1; CDR3 length: 14; V gene: TRBV7-9; J gene: TRBJ1-2; CDR3 DNA: TGTGCCAGCAGCCCCATAGGGGGCGCAGTGGGCTACACCTTC; CDR3 protein: CASSPIGGAVGYTF
clone size: .; D gene: .; CDR3 length: 13; V gene: TRBV19; J gene: TRBJ1-1; CDR3 DNA: TGTGCCAGTAGTATACCAGGGGACACTGAAGCTTTCTTT; CDR3 protein: CASSIPGDTEAFF
clone size: .; D gene: .; CDR3 length: 15; V gene: TRBV6-6; J gene: TRBJ2-7; CDR3 DNA: TGTGCCAGCATTAGAACTGCGGGACAGTCCTACGAGCAGTACTTC; CDR3 protein: CASIRTAGQSYEQYF
clone size: .; D gene: .; CDR3 length: 12; V gene: TRBV7-9; J gene: TRBJ1-3; CDR3 DNA: TGTGCCAGCAGCCAGGCTGGAAACACCATATATTTT; CDR3 protein: CASSQAGNTIYF
clone size: .; D gene: .; CDR3 length: 17; V gene: TRBV5-1; J gene: TRBJ2-7; CDR3 DNA: TGCGCCAGCAGCTTGGAGTCGCAGGGGACGAACCTCTACGAGCAGTACTTC; CDR3 protein: CASSLESQGTNLYEQYF
clone size: .; D gene: .; CDR3 length: 18; V gene: TRBV2; J gene: TRBJ1-2; CDR3 DNA: TGTGCCAGCATTGTAGGGGGTTCCGGAACTCTCTCTAACTATGGCTACACCTTC; CDR3 protein: CASIVGGSGTLSNYGYTF
clone size: few; D gene: TRBD2; CDR3 length: 12; V gene: TRBV29-1; J gene: TRBJ2-1; CDR3 DNA: TGCAGCGGCGGGACTAGCGGTGTCGGGCAGTTCTTC; CDR3 protein: CSGGTSGVGQFF
clone size: .; D gene: .; CDR3 length: 19; V gene: TRBV7-8; J gene: TRBJ1-5; CDR3 DNA: TGTGCCAGCAGCGACCGGGACAAACGATTTCTATATAGCAATCAGCCCCAGCATTTT; CDR3 protein: CASSDRDKRFLYSNQPQHF